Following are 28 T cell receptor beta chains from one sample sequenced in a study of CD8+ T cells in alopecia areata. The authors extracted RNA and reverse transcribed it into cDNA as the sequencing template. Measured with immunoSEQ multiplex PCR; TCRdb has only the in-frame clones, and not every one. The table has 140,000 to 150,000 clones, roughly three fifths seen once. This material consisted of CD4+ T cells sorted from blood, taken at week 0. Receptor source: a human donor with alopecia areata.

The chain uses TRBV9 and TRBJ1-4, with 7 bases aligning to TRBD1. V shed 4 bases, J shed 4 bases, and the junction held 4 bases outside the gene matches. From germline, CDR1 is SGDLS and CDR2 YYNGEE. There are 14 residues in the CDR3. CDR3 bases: TGTGCCAGCAGCTTGGGACAGAATAATGAAAAACTGTTTTTT. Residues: CASSLGQNNEKLFF. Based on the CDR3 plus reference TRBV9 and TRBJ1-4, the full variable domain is DSGVTQTPKHLITATGQRVTLRCSPRSGDLSVYWYQQSLDQGLQFLIQYYNGEERAKGNILERFSAQQFPDLHSELNLSSLELGDSALYFCASSLGQNNEKLFFGSGTQLSVL.

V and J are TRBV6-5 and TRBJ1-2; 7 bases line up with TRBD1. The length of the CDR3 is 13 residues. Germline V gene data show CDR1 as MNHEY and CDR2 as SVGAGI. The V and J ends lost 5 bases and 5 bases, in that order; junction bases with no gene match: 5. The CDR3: CASSDDREYGYTF. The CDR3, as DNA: TGTGCCAGCAGTGACGACAGGGAATATGGCTACACCTTC.

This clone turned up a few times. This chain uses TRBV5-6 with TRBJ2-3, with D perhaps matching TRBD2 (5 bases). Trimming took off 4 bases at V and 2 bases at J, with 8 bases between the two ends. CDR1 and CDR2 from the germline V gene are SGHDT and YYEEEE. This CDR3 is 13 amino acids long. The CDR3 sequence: CASSEEDTDTQYF. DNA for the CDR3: TGTGCCAGCAGCGAGGAGGACACAGATACGCAGTATTTT.

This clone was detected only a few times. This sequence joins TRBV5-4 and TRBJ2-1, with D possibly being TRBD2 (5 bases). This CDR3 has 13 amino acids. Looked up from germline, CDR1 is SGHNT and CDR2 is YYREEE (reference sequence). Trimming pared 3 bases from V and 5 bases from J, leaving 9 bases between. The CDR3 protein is CASSSDWNNEQFF. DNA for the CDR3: TGTGCCAGCAGCTCGGACTGGAACAATGAGCAGTTCTTC.

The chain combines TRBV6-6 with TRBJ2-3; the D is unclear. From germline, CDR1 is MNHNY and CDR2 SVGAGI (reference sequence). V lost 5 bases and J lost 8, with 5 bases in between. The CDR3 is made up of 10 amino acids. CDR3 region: CASSESTQYF. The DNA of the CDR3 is TGTGCCAGCAGTGAAAGTACGCAGTATTTT.

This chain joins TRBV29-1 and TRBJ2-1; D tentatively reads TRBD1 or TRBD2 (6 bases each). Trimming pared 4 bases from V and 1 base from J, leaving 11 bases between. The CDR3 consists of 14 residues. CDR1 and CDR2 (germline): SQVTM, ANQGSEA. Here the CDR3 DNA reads TGCAGCGTTGTCAGGAGGGGGTCCTACAATGAGCAGTTCTTC. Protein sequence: CSVVRRGSYNEQFF.

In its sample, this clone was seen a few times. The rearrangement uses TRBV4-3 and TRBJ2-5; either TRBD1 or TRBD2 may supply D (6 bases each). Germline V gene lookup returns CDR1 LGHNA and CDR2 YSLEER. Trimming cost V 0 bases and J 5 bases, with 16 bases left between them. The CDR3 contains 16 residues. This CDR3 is CASSQDRGQDVETQYF. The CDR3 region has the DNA TGCGCCAGCAGCCAAGATCGGGGGCAGGATGTGGAGACCCAGTACTTC.

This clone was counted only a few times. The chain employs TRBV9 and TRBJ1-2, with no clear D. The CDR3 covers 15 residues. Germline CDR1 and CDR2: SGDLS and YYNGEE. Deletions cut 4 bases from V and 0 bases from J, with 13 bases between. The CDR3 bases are TGTGCCAGCAGCACCCCGACGGTACCTAACTATGGCTACACCTTC. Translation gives CASSTPTVPNYGYTF.

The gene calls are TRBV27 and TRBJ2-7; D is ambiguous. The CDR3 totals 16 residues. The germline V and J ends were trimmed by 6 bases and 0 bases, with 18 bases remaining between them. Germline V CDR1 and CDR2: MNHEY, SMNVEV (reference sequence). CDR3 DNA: TGTGCCAGCAGGACCCGAGGTGTCTCCAGCTCCTACGAGCAGTACTTC. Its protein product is CASRTRGVSSSYEQYF.

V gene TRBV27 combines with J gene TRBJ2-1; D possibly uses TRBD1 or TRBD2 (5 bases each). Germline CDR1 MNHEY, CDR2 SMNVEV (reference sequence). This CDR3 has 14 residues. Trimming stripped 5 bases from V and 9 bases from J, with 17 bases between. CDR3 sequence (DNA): TGTGCCAGCAGTCGTTACGGGGACGCAAGTGAGCAGTTCTTC. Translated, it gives CASSRYGDASEQFF.

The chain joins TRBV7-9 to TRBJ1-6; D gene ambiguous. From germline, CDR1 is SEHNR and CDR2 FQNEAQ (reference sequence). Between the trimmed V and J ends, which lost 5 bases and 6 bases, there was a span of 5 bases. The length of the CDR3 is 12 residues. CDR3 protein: CASSGTNSPLHF. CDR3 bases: TGTGCCAGCAGCGGTACTAATTCACCCCTCCACTTT.

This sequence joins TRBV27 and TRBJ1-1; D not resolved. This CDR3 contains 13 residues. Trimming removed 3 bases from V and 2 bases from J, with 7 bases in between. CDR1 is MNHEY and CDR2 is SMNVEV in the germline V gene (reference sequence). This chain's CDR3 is CASSLGPNTEAFF. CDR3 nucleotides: TGTGCCAGCAGTTTGGGTCCCAACACTGAAGCTTTCTTT.

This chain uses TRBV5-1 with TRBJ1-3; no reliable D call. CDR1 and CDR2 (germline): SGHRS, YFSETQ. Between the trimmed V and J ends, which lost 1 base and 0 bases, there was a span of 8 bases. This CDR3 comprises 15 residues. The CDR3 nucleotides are TGCGCCAGCAGCTTGTCCGCAGGCTCTGGAAACACCATATATTTT. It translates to CASSLSAGSGNTIYF.

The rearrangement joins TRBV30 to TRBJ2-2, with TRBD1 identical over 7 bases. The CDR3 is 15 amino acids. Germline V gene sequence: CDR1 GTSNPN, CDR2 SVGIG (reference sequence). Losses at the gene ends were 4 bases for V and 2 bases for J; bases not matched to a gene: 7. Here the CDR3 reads CAWTQGPLNTGELFF. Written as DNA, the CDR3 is TGTGCCTGGACACAGGGGCCACTTAACACCGGGGAGCTGTTTTTT.

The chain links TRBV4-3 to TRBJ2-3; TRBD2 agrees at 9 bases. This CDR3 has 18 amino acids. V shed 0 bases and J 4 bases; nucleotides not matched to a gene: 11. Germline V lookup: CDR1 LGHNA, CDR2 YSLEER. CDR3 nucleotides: TGCGCCAGCAGCCAAGATGGGCCGCGGGGGGGCCCTCCAGATACGCAGTATTTT. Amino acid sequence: CASSQDGPRGGPPDTQYF.

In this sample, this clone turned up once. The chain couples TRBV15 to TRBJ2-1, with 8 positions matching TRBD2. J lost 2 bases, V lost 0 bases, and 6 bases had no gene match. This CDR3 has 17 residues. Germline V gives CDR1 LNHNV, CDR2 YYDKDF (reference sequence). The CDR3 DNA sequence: TGTGCCACCAGCAGAGATCGGGGGGGGCCGCCCTACAATGAGCAGTTCTTC. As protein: CATSRDRGGPPYNEQFF. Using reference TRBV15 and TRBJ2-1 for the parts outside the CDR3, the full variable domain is DAMVIQNPRYQVTQFGKPVTLSCSQTLNHNVMYWYQQKSSQAPKLLFHYYDKDFNNEADTPDNFQSRRPNTSFCFLDIRSPGLGDTAMYLCATSRDRGGPPYNEQFFGPGTRLTVL.

The chain's CDR3 is CAIRLGQGATGANVLTF. The DNA for the CDR3 is TGTGCCATCAGACTGGGACAGGGGGCGACTGGGGCCAACGTCCTGACTTTC. The chain combines TRBV10-3 with TRBJ2-6; 12 bases fit TRBD1. J gave up 2 bases and V 6 bases, and 5 bases lay outside the gene matches. Germline V gene data show CDR1 as ENHRY and CDR2 as SYGVKD. This CDR3 has 17 residues.

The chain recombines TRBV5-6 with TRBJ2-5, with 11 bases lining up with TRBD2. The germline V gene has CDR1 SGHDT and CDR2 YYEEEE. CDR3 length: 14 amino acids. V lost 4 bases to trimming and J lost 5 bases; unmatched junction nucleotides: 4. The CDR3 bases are TGTGCCAGCAGCCATAGCGGGGGGGGCGAGACCCAGTACTTC. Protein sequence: CASSHSGGGETQYF.

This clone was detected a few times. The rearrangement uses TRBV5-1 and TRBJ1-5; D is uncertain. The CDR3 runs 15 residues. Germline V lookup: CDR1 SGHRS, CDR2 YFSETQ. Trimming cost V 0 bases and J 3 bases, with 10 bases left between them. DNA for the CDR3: TGCGCCAGCAGCTTGGGCGACGGAACCAATCAGCCCCAGCATTTT. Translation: CASSLGDGTNQPQHF.

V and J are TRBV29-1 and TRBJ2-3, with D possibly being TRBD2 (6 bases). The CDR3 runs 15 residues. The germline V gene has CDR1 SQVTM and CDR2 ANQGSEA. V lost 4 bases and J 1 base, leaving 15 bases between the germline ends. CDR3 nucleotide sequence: TGCAGCGTTGCCGTAGCGGCAGGACGCACAGATACGCAGTATTTT. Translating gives CSVAVAAGRTDTQYF.

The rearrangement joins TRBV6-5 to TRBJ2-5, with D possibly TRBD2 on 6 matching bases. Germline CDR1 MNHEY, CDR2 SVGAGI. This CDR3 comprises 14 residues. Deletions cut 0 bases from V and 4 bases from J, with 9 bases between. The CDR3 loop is CASSYSIGGETQYF. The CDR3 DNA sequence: TGTGCCAGCAGTTACTCGATCGGGGGAGAGACCCAGTACTTC.

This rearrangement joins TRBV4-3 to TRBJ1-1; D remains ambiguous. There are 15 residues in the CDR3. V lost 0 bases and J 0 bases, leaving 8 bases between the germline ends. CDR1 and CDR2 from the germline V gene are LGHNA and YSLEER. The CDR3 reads CASSQEFKVNTEAFF. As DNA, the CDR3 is TGCGCCAGCAGCCAAGAATTTAAGGTGAACACTGAAGCTTTCTTT.

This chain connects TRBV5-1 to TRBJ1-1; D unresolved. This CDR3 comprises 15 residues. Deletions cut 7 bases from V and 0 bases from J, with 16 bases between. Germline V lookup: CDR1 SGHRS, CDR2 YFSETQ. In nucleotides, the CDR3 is TGCGCCAGCGGACCCCTGGGGAACGTGAACACTGAAGCTTTCTTT. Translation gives CASGPLGNVNTEAFF.

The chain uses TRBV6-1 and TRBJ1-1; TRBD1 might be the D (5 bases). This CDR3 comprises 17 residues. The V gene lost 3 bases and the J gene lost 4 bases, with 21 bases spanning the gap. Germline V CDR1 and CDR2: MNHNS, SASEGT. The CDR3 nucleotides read TGTGCCAGCAGTGAGCGTCATACCGGGACGGGTGTCACTGAAGCTTTCTTT. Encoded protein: CASSERHTGTGVTEAFF.

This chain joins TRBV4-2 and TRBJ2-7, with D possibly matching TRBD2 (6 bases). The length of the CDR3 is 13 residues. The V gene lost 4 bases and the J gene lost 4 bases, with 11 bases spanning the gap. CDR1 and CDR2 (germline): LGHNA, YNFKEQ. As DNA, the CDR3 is TGTGCCAGCAGCCGGGCGGGGAGTTACGAGCAGTACTTC. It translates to CASSRAGSYEQYF.

CDR3 DNA sequence: TGTGCCAGCAGCTCGAGGGGGGGACTAGGGAAGGCGGAGACCCAGTACTTC. Residues: CASSSRGGLGKAETQYF. The J gene is TRBJ2-5, the V gene TRBV7-2, with 8 positions matching TRBD2. CDR3 length: 17 residues. V gave up 4 bases and J gave up 5 bases; unmatched junction bases: 15. The germline gives CDR1 SGHTA, CDR2 FQGNSA.

The CDR3 protein is CATSGTSGTDTQYF. The CDR3 nucleotides read TGTGCCACCTCCGGAACTAGCGGCACAGATACGCAGTATTTT. J is TRBJ2-3 and V is TRBV6-1; 7 bases are shared with TRBD2. J lost 1 base, V lost 10 bases, and 8 bases had no gene match. There are 14 residues in the CDR3. Germline assignment: CDR1 MNHNS and CDR2 SASEGT.

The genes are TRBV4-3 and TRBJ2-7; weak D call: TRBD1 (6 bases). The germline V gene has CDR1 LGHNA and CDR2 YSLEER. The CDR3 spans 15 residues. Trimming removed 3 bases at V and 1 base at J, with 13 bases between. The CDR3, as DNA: TGCGCCAGCAGCCAGGGCAACAGGGATTCCTACGAGCAGTACTTC. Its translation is CASSQGNRDSYEQYF.